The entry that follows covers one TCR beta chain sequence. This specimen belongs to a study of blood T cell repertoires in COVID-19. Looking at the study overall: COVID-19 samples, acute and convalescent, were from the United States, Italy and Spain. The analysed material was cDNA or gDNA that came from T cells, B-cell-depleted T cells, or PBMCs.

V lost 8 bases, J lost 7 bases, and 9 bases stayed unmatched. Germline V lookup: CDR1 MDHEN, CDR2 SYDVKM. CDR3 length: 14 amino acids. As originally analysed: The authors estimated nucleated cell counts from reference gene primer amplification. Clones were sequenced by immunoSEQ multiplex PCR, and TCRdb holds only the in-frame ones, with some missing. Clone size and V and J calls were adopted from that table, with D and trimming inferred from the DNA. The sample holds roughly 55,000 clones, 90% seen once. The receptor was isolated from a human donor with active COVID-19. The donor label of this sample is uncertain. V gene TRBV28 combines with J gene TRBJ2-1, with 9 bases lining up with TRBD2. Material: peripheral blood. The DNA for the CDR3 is TGTGCCAGCTGCGGGAGGGCCAGGTTGAATGAGCAGTTCTTC. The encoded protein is CASCGRARLNEQFF.